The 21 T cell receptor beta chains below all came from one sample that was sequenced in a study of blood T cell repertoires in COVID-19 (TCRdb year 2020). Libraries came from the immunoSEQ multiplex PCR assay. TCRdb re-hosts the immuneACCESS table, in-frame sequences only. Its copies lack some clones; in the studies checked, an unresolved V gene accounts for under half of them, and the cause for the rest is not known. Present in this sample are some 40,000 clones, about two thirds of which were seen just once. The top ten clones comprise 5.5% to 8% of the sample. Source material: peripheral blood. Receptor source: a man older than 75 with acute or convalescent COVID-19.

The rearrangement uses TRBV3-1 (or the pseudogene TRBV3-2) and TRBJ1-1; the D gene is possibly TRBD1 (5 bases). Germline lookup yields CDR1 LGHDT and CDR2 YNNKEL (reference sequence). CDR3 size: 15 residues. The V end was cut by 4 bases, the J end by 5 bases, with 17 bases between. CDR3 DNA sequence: TGTGCCAGCAGCCGACTGGCAGGGTATAGGACTGAAGCTTTCTTT. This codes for CASSRLAGYRTEAFF.

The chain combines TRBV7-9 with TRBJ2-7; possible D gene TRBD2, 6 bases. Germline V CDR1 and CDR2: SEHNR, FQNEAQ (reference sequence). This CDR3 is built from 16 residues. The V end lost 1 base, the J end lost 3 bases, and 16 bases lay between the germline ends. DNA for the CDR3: TGTGCCAGCAGCTTAGTGGGGGGTTCCAGGGACTACGAGCAGTACTTC. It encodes CASSLVGGSRDYEQYF.

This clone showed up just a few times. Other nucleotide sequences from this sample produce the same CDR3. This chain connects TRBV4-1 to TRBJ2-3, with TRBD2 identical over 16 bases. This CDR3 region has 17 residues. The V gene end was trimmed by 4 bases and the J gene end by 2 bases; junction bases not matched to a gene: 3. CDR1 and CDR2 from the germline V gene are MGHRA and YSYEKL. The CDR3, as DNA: TGCGCCAGCAGCCTAGGGACTAGCGGGGGGGTCACAGATACGCAGTATTTT. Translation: CASSLGTSGGVTDTQYF.

The CDR3 here is CASSLTPYRFNTEAFF. The CDR3 DNA is TGTGCCAGCAGTTTGACCCCGTACAGGTTTAACACTGAAGCTTTCTTT. This sequence joins TRBV27 and TRBJ1-1, with a possible D match to TRBD1 (5 bases). Germline V lookup: CDR1 MNHEY, CDR2 SMNVEV (reference sequence). This CDR3 is built from 16 residues. With 3 bases removed from V and 2 bases from J, the gap between germline ends came to 16 bases.

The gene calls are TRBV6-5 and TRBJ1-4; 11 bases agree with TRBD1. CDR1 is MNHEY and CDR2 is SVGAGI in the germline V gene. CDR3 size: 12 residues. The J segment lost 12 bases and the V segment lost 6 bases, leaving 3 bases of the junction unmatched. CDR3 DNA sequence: TGTGCCAGCAGCAGGGACAGGGGGGAACTGTTTTTT. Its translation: CASSRDRGELFF.

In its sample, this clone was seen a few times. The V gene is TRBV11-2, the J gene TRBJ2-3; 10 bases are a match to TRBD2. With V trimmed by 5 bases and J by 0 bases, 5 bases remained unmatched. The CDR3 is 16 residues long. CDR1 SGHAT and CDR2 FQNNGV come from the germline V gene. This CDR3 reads CASSPRTSGSTDTQYF. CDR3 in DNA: TGTGCCAGCAGCCCACGGACTAGCGGTAGCACAGATACGCAGTATTTT.

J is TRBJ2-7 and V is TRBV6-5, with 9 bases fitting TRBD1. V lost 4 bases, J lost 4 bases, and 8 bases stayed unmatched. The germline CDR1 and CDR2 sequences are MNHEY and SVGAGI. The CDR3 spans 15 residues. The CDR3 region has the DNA TGTGCCAGCAGTTTCGACAGGGGGATTTCGTACGAGCAGTACTTC. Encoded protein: CASSFDRGISYEQYF.

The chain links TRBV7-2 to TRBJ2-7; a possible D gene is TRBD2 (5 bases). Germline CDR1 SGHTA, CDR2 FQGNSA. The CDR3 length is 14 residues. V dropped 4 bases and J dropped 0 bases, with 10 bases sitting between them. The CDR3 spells CASSSGLHSYEQYF. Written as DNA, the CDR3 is TGTGCCAGCAGCTCCGGACTCCACTCCTACGAGCAGTACTTC.

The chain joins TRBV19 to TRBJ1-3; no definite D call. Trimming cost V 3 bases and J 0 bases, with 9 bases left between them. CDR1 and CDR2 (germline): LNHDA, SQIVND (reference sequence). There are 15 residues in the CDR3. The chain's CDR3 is CASSIQEVSGNTIYF. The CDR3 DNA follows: TGTGCCAGTAGTATCCAAGAGGTCTCTGGAAACACCATATATTTT. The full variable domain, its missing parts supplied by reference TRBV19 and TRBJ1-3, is DGGITQSPKYLFRKEGQNVTLSCEQNLNHDAMYWYRQDPGQGLRLIYYSQIVNDFQKGDIAEGYSVSREKKESFPLTVTSAQKNPTAFYLCASSIQEVSGNTIYFGEGSWLTVV.

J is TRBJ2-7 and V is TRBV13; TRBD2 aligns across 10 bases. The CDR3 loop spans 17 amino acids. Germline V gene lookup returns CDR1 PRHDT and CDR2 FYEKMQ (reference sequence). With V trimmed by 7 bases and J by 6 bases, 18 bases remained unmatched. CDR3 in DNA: TGTGCCAGCAACTTCTATCGGAGCGGGAGGGCCCTCACCGAGCAGTACTTC. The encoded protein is CASNFYRSGRALTEQYF.

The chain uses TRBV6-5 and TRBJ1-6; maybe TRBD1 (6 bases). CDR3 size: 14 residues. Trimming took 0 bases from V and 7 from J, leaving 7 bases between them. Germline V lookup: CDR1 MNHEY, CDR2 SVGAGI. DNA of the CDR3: TGTGCCAGCAGTTACTCTACAGGGAATTCACCCCTCCACTTT. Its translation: CASSYSTGNSPLHF.

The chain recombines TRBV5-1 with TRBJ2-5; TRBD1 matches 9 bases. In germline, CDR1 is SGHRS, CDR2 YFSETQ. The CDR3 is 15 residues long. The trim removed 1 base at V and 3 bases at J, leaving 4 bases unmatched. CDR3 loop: CASSLNTGGEETQYF. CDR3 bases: TGCGCCAGCAGCTTGAATACAGGGGGCGAAGAGACCCAGTACTTC. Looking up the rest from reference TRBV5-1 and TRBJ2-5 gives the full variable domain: KAGVTQTPRYLIKTRGQQVTLSCSPISGHRSVSWYQQTPGQGLQFLFEYFSETQRNKGNFPGRFSGRQFSNSRSEMNVSTLELGDSALYLCASSLNTGGEETQYFGPGTRLLVL.

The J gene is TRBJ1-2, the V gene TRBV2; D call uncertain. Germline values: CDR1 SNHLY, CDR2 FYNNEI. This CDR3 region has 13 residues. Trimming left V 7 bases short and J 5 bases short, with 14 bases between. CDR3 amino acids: CASIGESGYGYTF. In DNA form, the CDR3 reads TGTGCCAGCATCGGGGAATCGGGGTATGGCTACACCTTC.

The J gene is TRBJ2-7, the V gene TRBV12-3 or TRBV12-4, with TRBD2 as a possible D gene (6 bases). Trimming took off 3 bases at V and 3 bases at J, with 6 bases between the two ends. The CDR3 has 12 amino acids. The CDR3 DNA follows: TGTGCCAGCAGTTTGGAGGGCTACGAGCAGTACTTC. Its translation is CASSLEGYEQYF.

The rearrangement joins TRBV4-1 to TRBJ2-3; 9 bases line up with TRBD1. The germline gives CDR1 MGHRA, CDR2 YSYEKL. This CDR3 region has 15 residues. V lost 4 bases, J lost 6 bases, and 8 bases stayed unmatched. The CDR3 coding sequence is TGCGCCAGCAGCCGTCGGGACAGGGAGGGGGATACGCAGTATTTT. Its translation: CASSRRDREGDTQYF.

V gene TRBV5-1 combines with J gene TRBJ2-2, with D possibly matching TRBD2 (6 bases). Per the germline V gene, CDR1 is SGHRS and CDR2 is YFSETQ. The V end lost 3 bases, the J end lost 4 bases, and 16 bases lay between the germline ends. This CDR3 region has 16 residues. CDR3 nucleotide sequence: TGCGCCAGCAGCTCCATTTCTATCGGGAGCACCGGGGAGCTGTTTTTT. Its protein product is CASSSISIGSTGELFF.

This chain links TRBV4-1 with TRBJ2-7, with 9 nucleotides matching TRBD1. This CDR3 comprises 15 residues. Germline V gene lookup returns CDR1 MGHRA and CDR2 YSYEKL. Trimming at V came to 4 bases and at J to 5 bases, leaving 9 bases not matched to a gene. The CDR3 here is CASSLIGTGRDEQYF. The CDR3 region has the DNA TGCGCCAGCAGCCTTATAGGGACAGGGCGGGACGAGCAGTACTTC.

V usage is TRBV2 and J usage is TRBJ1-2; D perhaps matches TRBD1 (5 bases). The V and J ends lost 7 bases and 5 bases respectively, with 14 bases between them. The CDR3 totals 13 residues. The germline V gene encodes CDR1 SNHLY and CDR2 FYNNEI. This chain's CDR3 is CASTPGEFYGYTF. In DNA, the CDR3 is TGTGCCAGCACCCCGGGGGAATTTTATGGCTACACCTTC.

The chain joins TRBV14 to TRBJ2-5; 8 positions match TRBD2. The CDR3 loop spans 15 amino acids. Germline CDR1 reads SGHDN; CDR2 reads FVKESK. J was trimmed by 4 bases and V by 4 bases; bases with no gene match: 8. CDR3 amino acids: CASSRAGTRSETQYF. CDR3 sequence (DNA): TGTGCCAGCAGCCGAGCCGGGACTAGGTCAGAGACCCAGTACTTC.

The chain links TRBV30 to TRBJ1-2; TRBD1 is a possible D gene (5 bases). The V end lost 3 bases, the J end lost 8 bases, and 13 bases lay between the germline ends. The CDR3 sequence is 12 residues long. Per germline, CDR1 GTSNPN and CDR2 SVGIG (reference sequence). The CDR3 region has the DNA TGTGCCTGGAGCCCCGGGGAGGGGGGCTACACCTTC. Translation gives CAWSPGEGGYTF.

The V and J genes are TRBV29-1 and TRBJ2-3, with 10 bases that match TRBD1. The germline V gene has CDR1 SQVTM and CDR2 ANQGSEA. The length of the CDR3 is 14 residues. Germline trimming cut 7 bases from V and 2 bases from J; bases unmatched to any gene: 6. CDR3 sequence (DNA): TGCAGCGGGGGACAGGGGATTTTCACAGATACGCAGTATTTT. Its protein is CSGGQGIFTDTQYF.